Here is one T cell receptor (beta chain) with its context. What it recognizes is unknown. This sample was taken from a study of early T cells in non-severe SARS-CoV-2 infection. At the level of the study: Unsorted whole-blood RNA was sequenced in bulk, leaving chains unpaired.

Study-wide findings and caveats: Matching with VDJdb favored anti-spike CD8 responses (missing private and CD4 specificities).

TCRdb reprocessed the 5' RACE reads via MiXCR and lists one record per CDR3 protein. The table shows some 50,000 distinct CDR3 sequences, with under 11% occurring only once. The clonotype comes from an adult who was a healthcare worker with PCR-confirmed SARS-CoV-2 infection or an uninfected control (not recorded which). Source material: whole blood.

The CDR3 DNA follows: TGTGCCAGCAGGGGGGCCACATGGACATGGGAGCAGTACTTC. This sequence encodes CASRGATWTWEQYF. The genes are TRBV28 and TRBJ2-7, with a weak D call TRBD1 (6 bases). The CDR3 extends over 14 amino acids. CDR1 is MDHEN and CDR2 is SYDVKM in the germline V gene. The ends were cut back, 6 bases at V and 7 bases at J, with 19 bases in the middle.